The clone carrying this T cell receptor beta chain was counted once. Its antigen remains unidentified. The junction shows a germline mismatch at one end, possibly a read error. This sample was taken from a study of PD-1 blockade in classical Hodgkin lymphoma. Each patient's relapse followed autologous stem cell transplantation, and brentuximab vedotin exposure varied. Generated by immunoSEQ multiplex PCR, the TCRdb table keeps only in-frame clones and is missing some. This sample carries about 58,000 clones, 91% of them seen once, and the ten largest clones take 8.5% to 12%. Study-level results: At baseline, newly diagnosed patients reportedly showed less TCR diversity than healthy donors.

The CDR3 runs to 13 residues. Germline V CDR1 and CDR2: SGHRS, YFSETQ. The sequence was collected from a human donor with classical Hodgkin lymphoma. Material: peripheral blood mononuclear cells (PBMCs), obtained before the second cycle of nivolumab. The V gene is TRBV5-1, the J gene TRBJ2-7, with 8 bases fitting TRBD2. CDR3 residues: CASSLEGLENGHF. CDR3 DNA: TGCGCCAGCAGCTTGGAGGGACTAGAAAACGGGCACTTC.